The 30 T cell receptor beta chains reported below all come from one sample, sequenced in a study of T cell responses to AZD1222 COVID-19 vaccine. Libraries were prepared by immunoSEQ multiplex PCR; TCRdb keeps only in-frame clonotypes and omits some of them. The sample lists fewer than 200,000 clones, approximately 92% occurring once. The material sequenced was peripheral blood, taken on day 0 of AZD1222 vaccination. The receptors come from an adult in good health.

CDR3: CASCMGQGAGGYTF. For the CDR3, the DNA is TGTGCCAGTTGTATGGGACAGGGGGCTGGAGGCTACACCTTC. The chain has TRBV27 and TRBJ1-2; TRBD1 agrees at 12 bases. Unmatched junction bases numbered 10, after V lost 9 bases and J lost 8 bases. Germline CDR1 and CDR2: MNHEY and SMNVEV (reference sequence). This CDR3 comprises 14 residues.

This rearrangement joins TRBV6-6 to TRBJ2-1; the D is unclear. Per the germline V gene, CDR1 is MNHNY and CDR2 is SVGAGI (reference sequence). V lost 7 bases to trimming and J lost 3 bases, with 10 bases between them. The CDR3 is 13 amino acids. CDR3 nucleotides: TGTGCCAGCACTCTATCAAGCTACAATGAGCAGTTCTTC. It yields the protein CASTLSSYNEQFF.

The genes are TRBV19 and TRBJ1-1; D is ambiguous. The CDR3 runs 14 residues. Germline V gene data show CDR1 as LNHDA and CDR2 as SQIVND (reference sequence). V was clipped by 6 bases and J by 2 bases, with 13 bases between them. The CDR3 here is CASRTMDGNTEAFF. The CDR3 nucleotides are TGTGCCAGTAGGACGATGGACGGTAACACTGAAGCTTTCTTT.

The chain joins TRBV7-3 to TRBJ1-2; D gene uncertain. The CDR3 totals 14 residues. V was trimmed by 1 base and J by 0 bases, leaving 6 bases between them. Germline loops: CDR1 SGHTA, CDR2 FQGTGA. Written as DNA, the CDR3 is TGTGCCAGCAGCTTAAGTCCGACTAACTATGGCTACACCTTC. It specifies CASSLSPTNYGYTF.

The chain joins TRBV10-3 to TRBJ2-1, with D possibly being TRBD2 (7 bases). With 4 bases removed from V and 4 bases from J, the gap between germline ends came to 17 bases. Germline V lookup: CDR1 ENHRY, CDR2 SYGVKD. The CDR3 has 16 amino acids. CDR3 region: CAISAGGGRTYNEQFF. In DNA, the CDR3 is TGTGCCATCAGTGCTGGCGGGGGCCGAACGTACAATGAGCAGTTCTTC.

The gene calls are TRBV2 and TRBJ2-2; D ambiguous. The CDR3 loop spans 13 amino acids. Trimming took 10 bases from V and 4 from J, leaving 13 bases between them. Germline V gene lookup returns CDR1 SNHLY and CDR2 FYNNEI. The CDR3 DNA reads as TGTGCCACCCGGCTGAGGAGCACCGGGGAGCTGTTTTTT. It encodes CATRLRSTGELFF. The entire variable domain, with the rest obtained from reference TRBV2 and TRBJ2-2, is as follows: EPEVTQTPSHQVTQMGQEVILRCVPISNHLYFYWYRQILGQKVEFLVSFYNNEISEKSEIFDDQFSVERPDGSNFTLKIRSTKLEDSAMYFCATRLRSTGELFFGEGSRLTVL.

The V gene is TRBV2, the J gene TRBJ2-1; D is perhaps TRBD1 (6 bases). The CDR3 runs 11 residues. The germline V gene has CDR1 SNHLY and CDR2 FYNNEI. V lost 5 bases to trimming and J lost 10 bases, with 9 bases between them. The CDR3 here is CASSPDREQFF. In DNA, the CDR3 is TGTGCCAGCAGTCCGGACAGAGAGCAGTTCTTC.

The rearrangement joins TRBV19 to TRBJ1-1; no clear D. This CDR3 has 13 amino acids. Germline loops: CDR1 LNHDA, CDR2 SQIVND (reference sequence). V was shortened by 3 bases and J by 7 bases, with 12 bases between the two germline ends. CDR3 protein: CASSMEFWGEAFF. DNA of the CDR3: TGTGCCAGTAGTATGGAGTTTTGGGGTGAAGCTTTCTTT.

The CDR3 spells CASSPKNEGQGCNQPQHF. DNA for the CDR3: TGTGCCAGCAGCCCAAAGAATGAGGGACAGGGGTGCAATCAGCCCCAGCATTTT. The V and J genes are TRBV21-1 and TRBJ1-5; TRBD1 reflects the table's D call only, with no check against the DNA. TRBV21-1 is listed as a pseudogene. CDR3 size: 18 residues.

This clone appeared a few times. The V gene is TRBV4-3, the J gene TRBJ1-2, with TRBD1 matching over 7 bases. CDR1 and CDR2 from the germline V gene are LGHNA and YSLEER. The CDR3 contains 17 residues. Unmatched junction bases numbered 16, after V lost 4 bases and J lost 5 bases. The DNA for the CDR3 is TGCGCCAGCAGCCCCAATTCCCACGGGACAGACCATTATGGCTACACCTTC. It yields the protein CASSPNSHGTDHYGYTF.

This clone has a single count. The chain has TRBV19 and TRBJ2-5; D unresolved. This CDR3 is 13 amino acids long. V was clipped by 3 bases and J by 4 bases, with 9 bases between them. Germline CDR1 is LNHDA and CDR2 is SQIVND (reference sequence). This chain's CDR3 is CASSIVSRETQYF. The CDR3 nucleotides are TGTGCCAGTAGTATCGTCTCCCGAGAGACCCAGTACTTC.

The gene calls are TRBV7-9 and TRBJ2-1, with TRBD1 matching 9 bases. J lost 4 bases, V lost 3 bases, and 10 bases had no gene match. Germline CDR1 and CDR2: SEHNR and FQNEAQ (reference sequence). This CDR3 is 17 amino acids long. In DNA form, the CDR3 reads TGTGCCAGCAGCTTGGGGACAGGGTCCTCCCTGTACAATGAGCAGTTCTTC. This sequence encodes CASSLGTGSSLYNEQFF.

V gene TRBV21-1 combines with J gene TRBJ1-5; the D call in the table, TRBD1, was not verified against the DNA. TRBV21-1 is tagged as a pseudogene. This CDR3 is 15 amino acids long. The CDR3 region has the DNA TGTGCCAGCCTCCGCCCAGGGACAGTCAATCAGCCCCAGCATTTT. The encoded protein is CASLRPGTVNQPQHF.

Here the CDR3 reads CASSPTAGGGETQYF. CDR3 nucleotide sequence: TGTGCCAGCAGCCCGACAGCGGGAGGGGGAGAGACCCAGTACTTC. The chain is built from TRBV11-2 and TRBJ2-5; 10 bases are shared with TRBD2. The length of the CDR3 is 15 residues. With 5 bases clipped from V and 4 bases from J, the junction kept 7 bases outside the gene matches. CDR1 is SGHAT and CDR2 is FQNNGV in the germline V gene.

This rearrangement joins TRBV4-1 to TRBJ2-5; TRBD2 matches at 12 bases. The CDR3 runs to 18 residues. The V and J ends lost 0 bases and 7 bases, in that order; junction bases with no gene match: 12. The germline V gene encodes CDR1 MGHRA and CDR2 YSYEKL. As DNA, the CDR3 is TGCGCCAGCAGCCAAGATCCTCCTAGCGGGGGGGCATCAGGGACCCAGTACTTC. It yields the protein CASSQDPPSGGASGTQYF.

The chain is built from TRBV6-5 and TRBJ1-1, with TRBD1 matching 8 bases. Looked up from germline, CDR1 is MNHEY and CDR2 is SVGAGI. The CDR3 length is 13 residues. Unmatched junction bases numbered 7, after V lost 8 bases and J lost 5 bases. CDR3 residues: CASSLTGATEAFF. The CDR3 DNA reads TGTGCCAGCTCATTGACAGGGGCTACTGAAGCTTTCTTT.

The CDR3 spells CASSLTGISGNTIYF. CDR3 DNA: TGTGCCAGCAGCTTGACAGGGATCTCTGGAAACACCATATATTTT. The V call is TRBV28, the J call TRBJ1-3; 7 bases line up with TRBD1. The CDR3 is made up of 15 amino acids. Germline trimming cut 6 bases from V and 0 bases from J; bases unmatched to any gene: 5. Germline V gene sequence: CDR1 MDHEN, CDR2 SYDVKM.

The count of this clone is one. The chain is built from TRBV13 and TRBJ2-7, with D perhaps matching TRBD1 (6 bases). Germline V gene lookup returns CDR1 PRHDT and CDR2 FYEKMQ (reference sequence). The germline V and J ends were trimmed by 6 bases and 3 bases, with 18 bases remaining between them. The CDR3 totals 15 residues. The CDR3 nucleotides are TGTGCCAGCAGTCTCAGAGGGAACAGGGACTACGAGCAGTACTTC. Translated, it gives CASSLRGNRDYEQYF.

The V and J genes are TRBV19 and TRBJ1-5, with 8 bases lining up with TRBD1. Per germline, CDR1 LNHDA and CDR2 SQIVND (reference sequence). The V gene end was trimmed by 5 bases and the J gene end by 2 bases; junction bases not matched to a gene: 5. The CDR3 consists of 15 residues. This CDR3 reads CASSEPQGGNQPQHF. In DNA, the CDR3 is TGTGCCAGTAGTGAACCACAGGGGGGCAATCAGCCCCAGCATTTT.

As DNA, the CDR3 is TGTGCCAGCAGCTCGACTAGCGGGAGCTCCGGGGAGCTGTTTTTT. This sequence encodes CASSSTSGSSGELFF. The genes are TRBV11-2 and TRBJ2-2; TRBD2 matches at 12 bases. This CDR3 comprises 15 residues. Trimming took 4 bases from V and 6 from J; bases not matched to a gene: 3. Germline V lookup: CDR1 SGHAT, CDR2 FQNNGV.

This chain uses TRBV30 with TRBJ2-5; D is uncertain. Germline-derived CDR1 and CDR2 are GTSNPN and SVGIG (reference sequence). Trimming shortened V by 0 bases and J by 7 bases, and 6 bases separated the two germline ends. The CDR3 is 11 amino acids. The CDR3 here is CAWSVGLTQYF. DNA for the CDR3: TGTGCCTGGAGTGTCGGGCTGACCCAGTACTTC.

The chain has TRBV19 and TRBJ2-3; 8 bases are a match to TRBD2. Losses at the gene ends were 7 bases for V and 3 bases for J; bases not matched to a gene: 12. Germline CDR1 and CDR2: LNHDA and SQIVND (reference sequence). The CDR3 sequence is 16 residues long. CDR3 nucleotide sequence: TGTGCCAGTATGCCCCAAGATGCGGGAGGAACAGATACGCAGTATTTT. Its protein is CASMPQDAGGTDTQYF.

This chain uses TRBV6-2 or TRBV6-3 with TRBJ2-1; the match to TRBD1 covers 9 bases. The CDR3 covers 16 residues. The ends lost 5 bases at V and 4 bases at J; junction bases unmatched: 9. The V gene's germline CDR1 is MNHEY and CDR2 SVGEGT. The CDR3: CASSPSGTGKYNEQFF. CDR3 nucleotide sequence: TGTGCCAGCAGTCCATCCGGGACAGGGAAATACAATGAGCAGTTCTTC.

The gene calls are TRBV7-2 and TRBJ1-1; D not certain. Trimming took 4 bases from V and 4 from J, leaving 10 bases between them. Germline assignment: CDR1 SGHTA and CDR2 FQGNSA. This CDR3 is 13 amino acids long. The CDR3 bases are TGTGCCAGCAGCTCGCATGTGGCCACTGAAGCTTTCTTT. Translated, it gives CASSSHVATEAFF.

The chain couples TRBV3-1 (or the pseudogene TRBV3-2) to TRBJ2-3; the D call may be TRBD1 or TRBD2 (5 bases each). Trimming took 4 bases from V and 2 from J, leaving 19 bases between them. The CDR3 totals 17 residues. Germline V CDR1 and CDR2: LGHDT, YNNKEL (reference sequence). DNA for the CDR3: TGTGCCAGCAGCCCATACGTTCACGGGGCACCCACAGATACGCAGTATTTT. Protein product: CASSPYVHGAPTDTQYF.

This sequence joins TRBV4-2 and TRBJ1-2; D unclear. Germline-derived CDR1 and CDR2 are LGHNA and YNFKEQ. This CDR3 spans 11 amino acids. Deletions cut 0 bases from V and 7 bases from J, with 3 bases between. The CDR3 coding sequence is TGTGCCAGCAGCCAAGAAAGTGGCTACACCTTC. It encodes CASSQESGYTF.

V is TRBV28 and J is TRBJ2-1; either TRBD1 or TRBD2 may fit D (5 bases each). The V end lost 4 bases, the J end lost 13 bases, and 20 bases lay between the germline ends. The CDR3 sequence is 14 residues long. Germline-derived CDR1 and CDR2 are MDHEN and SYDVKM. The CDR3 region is CASSSSGTRTTQFF. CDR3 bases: TGTGCCAGCAGTTCTTCCGGGACCCGAACAACTCAGTTCTTC.

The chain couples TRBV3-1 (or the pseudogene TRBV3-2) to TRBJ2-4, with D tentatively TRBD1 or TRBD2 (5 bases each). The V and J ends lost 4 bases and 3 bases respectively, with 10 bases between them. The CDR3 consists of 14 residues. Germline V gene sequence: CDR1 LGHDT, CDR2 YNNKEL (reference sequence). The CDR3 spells CASSPMRGKNIQYF. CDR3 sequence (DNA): TGTGCCAGCAGCCCTATGAGGGGCAAAAACATTCAGTACTTC.

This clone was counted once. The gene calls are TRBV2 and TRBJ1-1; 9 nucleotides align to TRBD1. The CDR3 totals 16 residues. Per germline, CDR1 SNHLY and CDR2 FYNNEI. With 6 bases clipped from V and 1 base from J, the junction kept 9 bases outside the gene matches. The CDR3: CASRVPGQGENTEAFF. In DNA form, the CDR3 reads TGTGCCAGCAGGGTCCCGGGACAGGGAGAGAACACTGAAGCTTTCTTT.

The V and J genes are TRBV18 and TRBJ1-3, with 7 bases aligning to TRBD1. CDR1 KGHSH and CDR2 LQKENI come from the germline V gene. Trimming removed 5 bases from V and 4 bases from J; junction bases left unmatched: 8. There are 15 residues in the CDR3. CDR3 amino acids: CASSNSPGQGNTIYF. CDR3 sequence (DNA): TGTGCCAGCTCAAACTCACCGGGACAGGGAAACACCATATATTTT.